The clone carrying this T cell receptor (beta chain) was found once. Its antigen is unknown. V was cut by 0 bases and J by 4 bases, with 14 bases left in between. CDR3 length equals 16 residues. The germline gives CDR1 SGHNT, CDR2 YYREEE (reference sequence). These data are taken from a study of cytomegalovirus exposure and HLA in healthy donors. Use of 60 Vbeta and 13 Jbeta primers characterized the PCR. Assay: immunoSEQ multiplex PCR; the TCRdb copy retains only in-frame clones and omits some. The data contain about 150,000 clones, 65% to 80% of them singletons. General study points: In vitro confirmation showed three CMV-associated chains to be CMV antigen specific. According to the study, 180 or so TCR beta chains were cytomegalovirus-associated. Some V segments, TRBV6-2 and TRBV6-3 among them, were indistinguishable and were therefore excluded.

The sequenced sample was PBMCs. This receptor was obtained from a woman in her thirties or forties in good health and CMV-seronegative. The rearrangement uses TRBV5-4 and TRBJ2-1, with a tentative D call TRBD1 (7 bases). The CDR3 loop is CASSLVQGEAYNEQFF. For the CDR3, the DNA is TGTGCCAGCAGCTTGGTCCAGGGGGAGGCATACAATGAGCAGTTCTTC.